These 2 T cell receptor beta chains originate from one sample sequenced in a study of blood T cells in healthy people across ages. Then a second PCR, running about 7 to 11 cycles, was carried out with a sample-barcoded 5' primer and a J-beta primer mix. Each CDR3 protein is one row after TCRdb ran MiXCR on the 5' RACE reads. The sample yields 1,500,000 or so distinct CDR3 sequences, approximately 60% seen once. The sequenced sample was blood. These receptors originate from a man in his late teens or twenties in good health.

This chain uses TRBV25-1 with TRBJ2-7; D is possibly TRBD2 (5 bases). Germline V lookup: CDR1 MGHDK, CDR2 SYGVNS. The CDR3 is made up of 13 amino acids. Trimming removed 6 bases at V and 7 bases at J, with 16 bases between. The CDR3 DNA reads TGTGCCAGCAGCCGGCCCGGGGTTGGGGAGCAGTACTTC. It translates to CASSRPGVGEQYF.

The chain recombines TRBV18 with TRBJ2-3, with D maybe TRBD2 (7 bases). There are 15 residues in the CDR3. CDR1 and CDR2 (germline): KGHSH, LQKENI. Trimming removed 2 bases from V and 2 bases from J, with 11 bases in between. The CDR3 coding sequence is TGTGCCAGCTCACCAGCGGGGGCCTTCACAGATACGCAGTATTTT. Amino acid sequence: CASSPAGAFTDTQYF. Supplemented by reference TRBV18 and TRBJ2-3, the full variable domain reads NAGVMQNPRHLVRRRGQEARLRCSPMKGHSHVYWYRQLPEEGLKFMVYLQKENIIDESGMPKERFSAEFPKEGPSILRIQQVVRGDSAAYFCASSPAGAFTDTQYFGPGTRLTVL.